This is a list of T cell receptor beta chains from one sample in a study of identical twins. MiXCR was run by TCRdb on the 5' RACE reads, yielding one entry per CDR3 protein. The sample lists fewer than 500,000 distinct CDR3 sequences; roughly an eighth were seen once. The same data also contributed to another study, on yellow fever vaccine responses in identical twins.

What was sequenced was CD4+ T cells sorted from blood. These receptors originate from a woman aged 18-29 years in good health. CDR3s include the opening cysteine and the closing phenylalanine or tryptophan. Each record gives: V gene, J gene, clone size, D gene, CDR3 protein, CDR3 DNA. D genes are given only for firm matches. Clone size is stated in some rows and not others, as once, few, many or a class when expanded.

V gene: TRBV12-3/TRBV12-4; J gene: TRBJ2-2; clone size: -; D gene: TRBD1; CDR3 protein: CASRLSQGANTGELFF; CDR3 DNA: TGTGCCAGCAGACTTTCCCAGGGGGCGAACACCGGGGAGCTGTTTTTT
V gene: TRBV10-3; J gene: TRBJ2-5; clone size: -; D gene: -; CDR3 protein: CAIRIQGNQETQYF; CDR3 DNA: TGTGCCATCCGGATACAGGGAAACCAAGAGACCCAGTACTTC
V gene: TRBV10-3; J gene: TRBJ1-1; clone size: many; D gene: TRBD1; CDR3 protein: CAISQGQVVNTEAFF; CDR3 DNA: TGTGCCATCAGTCAGGGACAGGTGGTGAACACTGAAGCTTTCTTT
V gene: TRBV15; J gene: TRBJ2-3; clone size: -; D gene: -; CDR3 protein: CATSRDRQVGTQYF; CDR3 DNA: TGTGCCACCAGCAGAGATAGGCAGGTTGGTACGCAGTATTTT
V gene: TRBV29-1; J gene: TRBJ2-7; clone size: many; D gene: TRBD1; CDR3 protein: CSVEQGAGEQYF; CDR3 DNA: TGCAGCGTTGAACAGGGGGCGGGGGAGCAGTACTTC
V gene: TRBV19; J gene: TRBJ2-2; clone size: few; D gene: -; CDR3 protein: CASSIPGGGNTGELFF; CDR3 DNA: TGTGCCAGTAGTATTCCAGGGGGAGGGAACACCGGGGAGCTGTTTTTT
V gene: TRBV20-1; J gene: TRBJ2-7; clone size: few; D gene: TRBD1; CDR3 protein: CSARGDRGYPTGEQYF; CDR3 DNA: TGCAGTGCTAGAGGAGACAGGGGATACCCTACGGGCGAGCAGTACTTC
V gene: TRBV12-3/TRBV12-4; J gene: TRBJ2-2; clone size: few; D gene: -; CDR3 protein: CASSLRASNTGELFF; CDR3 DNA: TGTGCCAGCAGTTTACGGGCTTCGAACACCGGGGAGCTGTTTTTT
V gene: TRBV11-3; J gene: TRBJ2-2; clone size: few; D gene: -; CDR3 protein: CASSLEAFTGELFF; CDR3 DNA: TGTGCCAGCAGCTTAGAAGCTTTCACCGGGGAGCTGTTTTTT
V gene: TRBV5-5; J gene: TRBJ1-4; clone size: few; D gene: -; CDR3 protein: CASSLDGKLFF; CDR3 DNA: TGTGCCAGCAGCTTGGACGGAAAACTGTTTTTT
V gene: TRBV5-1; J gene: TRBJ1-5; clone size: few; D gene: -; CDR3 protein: CASSLYQGQPQHF; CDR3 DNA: TGCGCCAGCAGCTTGTACCAGGGTCAGCCCCAGCATTTT
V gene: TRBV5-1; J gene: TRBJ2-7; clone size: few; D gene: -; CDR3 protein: CASSFQGRTAEQYF; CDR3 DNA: TGCGCCAGCAGCTTCCAGGGCAGGACGGCCGAGCAGTACTTC
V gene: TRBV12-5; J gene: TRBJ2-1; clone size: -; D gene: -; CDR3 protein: CASGSPSGALSTDEQFF; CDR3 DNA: TGTGCTAGTGGTAGCCCTTCGGGGGCCCTTTCTACAGATGAGCAGTTCTTC
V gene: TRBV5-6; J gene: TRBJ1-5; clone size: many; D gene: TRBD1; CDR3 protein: CASSADRGDQPQHF; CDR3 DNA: TGTGCCAGCAGCGCGGACAGGGGCGATCAGCCCCAGCATTTT
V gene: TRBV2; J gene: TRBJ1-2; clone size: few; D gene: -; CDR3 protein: CASSSGANYGYTF; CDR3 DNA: TGTGCCAGCAGTTCAGGAGCGAACTATGGCTACACCTTC